This T cell receptor (beta chain) was profiled in a study of T-cell memory formation after mild COVID-19. Study summary: TCR clusters were largely donor specific. Study outcomes and limitations: Second-wave clones with a day 37 peak had unconfirmed SARS-CoV-2 specificity. Clones contracting day 15 to 85 were balanced CD4/CD8; later expanders leaned CD4+.

TCRdb itself ran the 5' RACE reads through MiXCR, one entry per CDR3 protein. Of roughly 400,000 distinct CDR3 sequences listed, roughly 17% are singletons. Germline V gives CDR1 LGHDT, CDR2 YNNKEL (reference sequence). Trimming cost V 3 bases and J 5 bases, with 16 bases left between them. The CDR3 is 15 residues long. Notes on this clonotype: Its antigen is still unknown.

The chain employs TRBV3-1 and TRBJ1-1, with D perhaps matching TRBD1 (5 bases). The TCR originated in a man between 18 and 35 years old who had mild COVID-19 (a few samples of this study predate the infection). Cell type and time point are not known. Sequencing was carried out using PBMCs or a T cell subset sorted from them (not recorded which). Here the CDR3 reads CASSHPWGGRTEAFF. Here the CDR3 DNA reads TGTGCCAGCAGCCACCCTTGGGGGGGGAGGACTGAAGCTTTCTTT.